This T cell receptor (beta chain) was obtained from a study of CD8 T cells in Susac syndrome. Study findings and constraints: Acknowledgment was made by the study that its TCR sequencing and HLA analysis involved a relatively small number of individuals.

The CDR3 has 16 residues. Germline CDR1 reads MNHEY; CDR2 reads SMNVEV (reference sequence). V was shortened by 0 bases and J by 9 bases, with 15 bases between the two germline ends. RNA was extracted with the RNeasy kit, and a quantity of about 0.45 to 1 ug was reverse transcribed using random hexamers. Multiplex immunoSEQ PCR targeted 54 Vbeta and 13 Jbeta TCR beta segments. TCRdb independently ran MiXCR on the immunoSEQ multiplex PCR reads; one entry per CDR3 protein. The repertoire includes some 400,000 distinct CDR3 sequences, approximately 85% of them detected once, and under 0.15% sits in the top ten. A remark on this clonotype: Its antigen remains unidentified.

High-throughput TCR beta sequencing covered peripheral CD8+ and CD4+ T cells. The multiple sclerosis control group consisted of treatment-naive patients whose relapsing-remitting disease, which was either stable or active, fulfilled revised McDonald criteria. J is TRBJ1-6 and V is TRBV27, with D tentatively TRBD1 (5 bases). Sequencing was performed on CD8+ T cells from PBMCs. This TCR came from a human donor with multiple sclerosis. CDR3 sequence: CASSLSAREGISPLHF. The CDR3 nucleotides read TGTGCCAGCAGTTTATCGGCCAGGGAGGGTATTTCACCCCTCCACTTT.